This TCR beta chain was profiled in a study of blood T cell repertoires in COVID-19. The CDR3 has 15 residues. V gave up 6 bases and J gave up 5 bases; unmatched junction bases: 12. From germline, CDR1 is SGHAT and CDR2 FQNNGV. The method was immunoSEQ multiplex PCR; TCRdb's version includes in-frame clones alone and lacks a portion of them. The table has nearly 250,000 clones, roughly 83% seen once. The source of this sequence is a woman of 80 years or more with COVID-19, enrolled during active disease. Sequencing input: peripheral blood. The chain recombines TRBV11-2 with TRBJ2-5; 7 nucleotides agree with TRBD1. CDR3 bases: TGTGCCAGCAGTCGTACCTCTCTAGGGGGCGAGACCCAGTACTTC. As protein: CASSRTSLGGETQYF.